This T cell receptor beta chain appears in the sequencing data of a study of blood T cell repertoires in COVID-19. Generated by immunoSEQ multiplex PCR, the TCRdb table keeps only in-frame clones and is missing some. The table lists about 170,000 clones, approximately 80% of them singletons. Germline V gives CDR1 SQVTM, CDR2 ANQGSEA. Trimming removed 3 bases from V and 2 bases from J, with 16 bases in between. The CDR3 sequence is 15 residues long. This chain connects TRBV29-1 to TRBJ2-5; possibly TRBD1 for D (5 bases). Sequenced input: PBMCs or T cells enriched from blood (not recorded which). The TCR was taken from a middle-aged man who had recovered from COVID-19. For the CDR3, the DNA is TGCAGCGTTGAGGTATCAGGGATCTCACAAGAGACCCAGTACTTC. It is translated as CSVEVSGISQETQYF.